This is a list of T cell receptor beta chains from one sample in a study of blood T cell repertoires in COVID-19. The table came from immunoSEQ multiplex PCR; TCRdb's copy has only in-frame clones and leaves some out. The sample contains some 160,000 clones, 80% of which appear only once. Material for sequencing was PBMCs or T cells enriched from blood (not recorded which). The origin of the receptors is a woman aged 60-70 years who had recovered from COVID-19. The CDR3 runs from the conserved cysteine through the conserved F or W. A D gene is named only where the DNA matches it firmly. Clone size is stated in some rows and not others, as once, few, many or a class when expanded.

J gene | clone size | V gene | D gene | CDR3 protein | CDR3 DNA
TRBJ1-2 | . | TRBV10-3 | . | CAISAAQGQDGYTF | TGTGCCATCAGTGCAGCGCAGGGGCAGGATGGCTACACCTTC
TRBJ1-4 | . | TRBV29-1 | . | CSVVLGGPHEKLFF | TGCAGCGTTGTTTTGGGGGGGCCCCACGAAAAACTGTTTTTT
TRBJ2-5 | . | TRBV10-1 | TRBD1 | CASSERDRDSKTQYF | TGCGCCAGCAGTGAGCGGGACAGGGACTCGAAGACCCAGTACTTC
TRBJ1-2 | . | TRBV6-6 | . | CASSNAGDYGYTF | TGTGCCAGCAGCAACGCGGGTGACTATGGCTACACCTTC
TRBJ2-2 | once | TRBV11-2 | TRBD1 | CASSVRDRGPGELFF | TGTGCCAGCAGCGTCCGGGACAGGGGGCCCGGGGAGCTGTTTTTT
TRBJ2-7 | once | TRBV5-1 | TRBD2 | CASSSGGSSYEQYF | TGCGCCAGCAGCTCGGGGGGGAGCTCCTACGAGCAGTACTTC
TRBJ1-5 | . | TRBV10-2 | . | CASSSNRNQPQHF | TGCGCCAGCAGCTCGAACAGGAATCAGCCCCAGCATTTT
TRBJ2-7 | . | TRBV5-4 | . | CASSFAGSGEQYF | TGTGCCAGCAGCTTCGCCGGGAGTGGCGAGCAGTACTTC
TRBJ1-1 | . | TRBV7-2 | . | CASSNTDMNTEAFF | TGTGCCAGCAGCAATACGGACATGAACACTGAAGCTTTCTTT
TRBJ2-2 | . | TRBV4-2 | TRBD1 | CASSQETGGSGELFF | TGTGCCAGCAGCCAAGAGACAGGGGGCTCCGGGGAGCTGTTTTTT
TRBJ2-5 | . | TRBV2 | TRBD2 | CASRPTSGGAKTQYF | TGTGCCAGCAGGCCAACTAGCGGGGGAGCCAAGACCCAGTACTTC
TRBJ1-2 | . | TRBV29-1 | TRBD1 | CSVGTGDGYTF | TGCAGCGTGGGGACAGGGGATGGCTACACCTTC
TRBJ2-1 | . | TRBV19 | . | CASSRRDRYNEQFF | TGTGCCAGTAGTAGGAGGGACAGATACAATGAGCAGTTCTTC
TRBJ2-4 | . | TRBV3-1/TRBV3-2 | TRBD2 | CASSQRASGGAGAKNIQYF | TGTGCCAGCAGCCAGAGGGCTAGCGGGGGGGCCGGGGCCAAAAACATTCAGTACTTC
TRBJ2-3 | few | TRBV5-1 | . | CASSPLSRGAGADTQYF | TGCGCCAGCAGCCCTCTAAGTCGGGGGGCCGGAGCAGATACGCAGTATTTT
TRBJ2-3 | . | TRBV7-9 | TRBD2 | CASSKSGTSGGVLTDTQYF | TGTGCCAGCAGCAAAAGCGGGACTAGCGGGGGGGTGCTCACAGATACGCAGTATTTT
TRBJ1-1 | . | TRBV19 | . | CASSMAGGKTEAFF | TGTGCCAGTAGTATGGCGGGGGGCAAGACTGAAGCTTTCTTT
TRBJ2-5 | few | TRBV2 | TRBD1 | CASSKNRGETQYF | TGTGCCAGCAGTAAAAACAGGGGAGAGACCCAGTACTTC
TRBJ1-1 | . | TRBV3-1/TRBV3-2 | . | CASSQDNGNTEAFF | TGTGCCAGCAGCCAAGATAACGGGAACACTGAAGCTTTCTTT
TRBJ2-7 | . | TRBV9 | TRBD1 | CASSATGGYEQYF | TGTGCCAGCAGCGCTACAGGGGGCTACGAGCAGTACTTC
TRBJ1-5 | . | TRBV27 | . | CASSLTGSPFSNQPQHF | TGTGCCAGCAGTTTAACCGGGAGTCCATTTAGCAATCAGCCCCAGCATTTT
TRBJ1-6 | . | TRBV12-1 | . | CASSLGTGNSYNSPLHF | TGTGCCAGCAGCCTTGGGACAGGGAACTCCTATAATTCACCCCTCCACTTT
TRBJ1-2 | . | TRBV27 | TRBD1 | CASSLRWGQGAWSLHGYTF | TGTGCCAGCAGTCTCCGGTGGGGACAGGGGGCTTGGAGTCTCCATGGCTACACCTTC
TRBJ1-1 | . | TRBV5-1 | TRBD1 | CASSTGPQGAGAEAFF | TGCGCCAGCAGCACGGGACCACAGGGGGCTGGGGCTGAAGCTTTCTTT
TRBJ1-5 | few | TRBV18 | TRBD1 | CASSPGTGGNQPQHF | TGTGCCAGCTCACCAGGGACAGGGGGCAATCAGCCCCAGCATTTT
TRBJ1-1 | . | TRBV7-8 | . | CASSSTMNTEAFF | TGTGCCAGCAGCTCAACAATGAACACTGAAGCTTTCTTT
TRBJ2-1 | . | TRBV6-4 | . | CASNGPGFRYIDEQFF | TGTGCCAGCAACGGCCCGGGGTTCAGATATATTGATGAGCAGTTCTTC
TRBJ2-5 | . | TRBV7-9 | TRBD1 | CASRPQGLETQYF | TGTGCCAGCAGACCACAGGGGTTAGAGACCCAGTACTTC
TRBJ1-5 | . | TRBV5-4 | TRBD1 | CASSLTGTGETQPQHF | TGTGCCAGCAGCTTGACAGGGACAGGGGAGACTCAGCCCCAGCATTTT
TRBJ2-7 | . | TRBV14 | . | CASSQDQGFIYEQYF | TGTGCCAGCAGCCAAGATCAGGGATTTATCTACGAGCAGTACTTC
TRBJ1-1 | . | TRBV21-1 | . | CASSKVQGATEAFF | TGTGCCAGCAGCAAAGTTCAGGGGGCAACTGAAGCTTTCTTT
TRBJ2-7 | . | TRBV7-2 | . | CASSSRGYYEQYF | TGTGCCAGCAGCTCACGAGGTTACTACGAGCAGTACTTC
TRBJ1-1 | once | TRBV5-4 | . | CASSLAVQNTEAFF | TGTGCCAGCAGCTTGGCCGTACAGAACACTGAAGCTTTCTTT
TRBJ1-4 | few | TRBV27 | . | CASSFSRGTFNEKLFF | TGTGCCAGCAGTTTTTCGAGGGGGACGTTTAATGAAAAACTGTTTTTT
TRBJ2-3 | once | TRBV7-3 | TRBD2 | CASSPEGSGSRDTQYF | TGTGCCAGCAGCCCAGAAGGTAGCGGGTCGAGAGATACGCAGTATTTT
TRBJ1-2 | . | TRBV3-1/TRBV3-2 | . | CASSQNRNRNYGYTF | TGTGCCAGCAGCCAAAACAGGAACCGCAACTATGGCTACACCTTC
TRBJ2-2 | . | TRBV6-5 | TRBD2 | CASSYSGTRVTGELFF | TGTGCCAGCAGTTACTCAGGGACTAGGGTCACCGGGGAGCTGTTTTTT
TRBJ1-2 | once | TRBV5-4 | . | CASSLIQGEGYTF | TGTGCCAGCAGCTTGATACAGGGAGAAGGCTACACCTTC
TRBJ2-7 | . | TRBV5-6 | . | CASSLRGVYEQYF | TGTGCCAGCAGCTTGCGAGGAGTTTACGAGCAGTACTTC
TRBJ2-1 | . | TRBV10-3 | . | CAISESSSRADEQFF | TGTGCCATCAGTGAGTCGTCCTCCAGGGCGGATGAGCAGTTCTTC
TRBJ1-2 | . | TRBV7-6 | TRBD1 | CASRTGTGVGYTF | TGTGCCAGCAGAACCGGGACAGGGGTTGGCTACACCTTC
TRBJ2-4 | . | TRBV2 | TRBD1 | CASSLSRQGAKNIQYF | TGTGCCAGCAGCCTCTCGCGACAGGGGGCCAAAAACATTCAGTACTTC
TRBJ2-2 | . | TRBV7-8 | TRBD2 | CASRGRGGRNTGELFF | TGTGCCAGCCGCGGGCGGGGGGGCCGGAACACCGGGGAGCTGTTTTTT
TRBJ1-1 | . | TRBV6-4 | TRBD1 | CASSAGTGATEAFF | TGTGCCAGCAGTGCCGGGACAGGGGCCACTGAAGCTTTCTTT
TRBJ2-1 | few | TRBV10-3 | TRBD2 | CAISTSGGAEDEQFF | TGTGCCATCAGTACTAGCGGGGGGGCTGAGGATGAGCAGTTCTTC
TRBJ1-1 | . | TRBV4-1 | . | CASSHSAQMNTEAFF | TGCGCCAGCAGCCATTCTGCACAGATGAACACTGAAGCTTTCTTT
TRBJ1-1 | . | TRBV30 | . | CAWSNLQGTTEAFF | TGTGCCTGGAGCAATCTACAGGGAACGACTGAAGCTTTCTTT
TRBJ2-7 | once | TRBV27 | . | CASSYRRTVAEQYF | TGTGCCAGCAGTTACCGACGGACAGTTGCCGAGCAGTACTTC
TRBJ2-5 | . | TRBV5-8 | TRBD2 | CASSLKLAGGVTQYF | TGTGCCAGCAGCTTAAAGCTAGCGGGAGGTGTGACCCAGTACTTC
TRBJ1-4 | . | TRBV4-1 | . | CASSPGYEKLFF | TGCGCCAGCAGCCCAGGGTATGAAAAACTGTTTTTT
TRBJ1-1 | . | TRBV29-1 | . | CSAQTGPGNTEAFF | TGCAGCGCTCAGACAGGTCCGGGGAACACTGAAGCTTTCTTT
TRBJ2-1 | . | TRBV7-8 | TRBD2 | CASSLNSGGVGEQFF | TGTGCCAGCAGCTTAAATAGCGGGGGGGTCGGTGAGCAGTTCTTC
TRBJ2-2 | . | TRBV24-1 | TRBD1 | CATSDPGQGNTGELFF | TGTGCCACCAGTGACCCGGGACAGGGTAACACCGGGGAGCTGTTTTTT
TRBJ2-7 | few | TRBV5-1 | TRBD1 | CASSARQGAHEQYF | TGCGCCAGCAGCGCTAGACAGGGGGCCCACGAGCAGTACTTC
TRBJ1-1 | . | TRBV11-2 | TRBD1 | CASSKDRGGLSEAFF | TGTGCCAGCAGCAAAGACAGGGGGGGGCTGAGTGAAGCTTTCTTT